These T cell receptor beta chains were read from a single sample in a study of blood T cell repertoires in COVID-19. Generated by immunoSEQ multiplex PCR, the TCRdb table keeps only in-frame clones and is missing some. Among fewer than 150,000 clones, more than 70% were seen once, and the ten largest hold 4.3%. The material sequenced was peripheral blood. These receptors all stem from a human donor in a cohort sampled during active COVID-19. The CDR3 runs from the conserved cysteine through the conserved F or W. D genes are given only for firm matches. Clone size is stated in some rows and not others, as once, few, many or a class when expanded.

>TRBJ1-1|.|.|TRBV14
TGTGCCAGCAGCCAATTGGCCACCCGGGCTGAAGCTTTCTTT
CASSQLATRAEAFF
>TRBJ2-5|.|.|TRBV5-1
TGCGCCAGCAGCTTGGCTGGTAGCTCGGAGACCCAGTACTTC
CASSLAGSSETQYF
>TRBJ2-5|.|.|TRBV7-2
TGTGCCAGCAGCTTAGGGGCCAGGGGAGAGACCCAGTACTTC
CASSLGARGETQYF
>TRBJ2-3|.|TRBD2|TRBV2
TGTGCCAGCAGTGAATTGGGGACTAGCGGGATAAGGTATTTT
CASSELGTSGIRYF
>TRBJ2-1|.|TRBD1|TRBV4-3
TGCGCCAGCAGCCGAAGGACAGGCGACAATGAGCAGTTCTTC
CASSRRTGDNEQFF
>TRBJ1-2|.|TRBD1|TRBV15
TGTGCCACCAGCGGCGAGACAGGGTACCTGGTAGATGGCTACACCTTC
CATSGETGYLVDGYTF
>TRBJ2-3|.|TRBD2|TRBV5-1
TGCGCCAGCAGCTCGGGACTAGCGGGAGGGCCTGATACGCAGTATTTT
CASSSGLAGGPDTQYF
>TRBJ2-1|.|.|TRBV7-2
TGTGCCAGCAGAACCCCCGCCGGAGGCTCCTACAATGAGCAGTTCTTC
CASRTPAGGSYNEQFF
>TRBJ2-5|.|.|TRBV11-2
TGTGCCAGCAGCCCCTCAAGCGGGTGGCGTCCAGAGACCCAGTACTTC
CASSPSSGWRPETQYF
>TRBJ2-5|once|TRBD2|TRBV11-3
TGTGCCAGCAGCCCCCCAGACCGGCGGGAGCTCGGGACCCAGTACTTC
CASSPPDRRELGTQYF
>TRBJ2-7|many|.|TRBV28
TGTGCCAGCAGACTCTACCAGGGAAGCTCCTACGAGCAGTACTTC
CASRLYQGSSYEQYF
>TRBJ2-7|.|TRBD2|TRBV9
TGTGCCAGCAGCGTAGCTCTAGCGGGGGGGCTTCAGGGCGAGCAGTACTTC
CASSVALAGGLQGEQYF
>TRBJ1-6|.|.|TRBV12-5
TGTGCTAGCAAGGGGGAAGGGGGTTCACCCCTCCACTTT
CASKGEGGSPLHF
>TRBJ2-5|.|.|TRBV12-3/TRBV12-4
TGTGCCAGCAGTTTTCTAGAGACCCAGTACTTC
CASSFLETQYF
>TRBJ2-5|.|TRBD2|TRBV6-5
TGTGCCAGCAGTTCCATCAGTGAGACTAGCAAGACCCAGTACTTC
CASSSISETSKTQYF
>TRBJ1-2|.|.|TRBV4-1
TGCGCCAGCAGCCAAGAGATCCCGGGGGACTATGGCTACACCTTC
CASSQEIPGDYGYTF
>TRBJ2-1|.|TRBD1|TRBV7-7
TGTGCTAGCAGCTTAGGTACAGGGGGAAACAATGAGCAGTTCTTC
CASSLGTGGNNEQFF
>TRBJ2-2|.|TRBD1|TRBV9
TGTGCCAGCAGCCTTGAGGGGGCGCCGGGCACCGGGGAGCTGTTTTTT
CASSLEGAPGTGELFF
>TRBJ2-5|.|.|TRBV5-1
TGCGCCAGCAGCTACTTAGGAGCCGCCGGTAGAGAGACCCAGTACTTC
CASSYLGAAGRETQYF
>TRBJ2-7|.|.|TRBV4-1
TGCGCCAGCAGCCAAGGAGGAGGTTCAGCCTACGAGCAGTACTTC
CASSQGGGSAYEQYF
>TRBJ2-1|few|.|TRBV3-1/TRBV3-2
TGTGCCAGCAGCCAAGTACAGAACAATGAGCAGTTCTTC
CASSQVQNNEQFF
>TRBJ2-2|few|.|TRBV5-1
TGCGCCAGCAGCTTGGTCCAGGGATATAACACCGGGGAGCTGTTTTTT
CASSLVQGYNTGELFF
>TRBJ2-7|.|.|TRBV12-3/TRBV12-4
TGTGCCAGCAGTCCCGGGGAAAGGGACGAGCAGTACTTC
CASSPGERDEQYF
>TRBJ2-2|.|TRBD2|TRBV9
TGTGCCAGCAGTTGGAGGACTAGCGGAAACACCGGGGAGCTGTTTTTT
CASSWRTSGNTGELFF
>TRBJ2-2|.|.|TRBV19
TGTGCCAGTCTTGTGAAAGGGAGCGCGAACACCGGGGAGCTGTTTTTT
CASLVKGSANTGELFF
>TRBJ1-1|few|.|TRBV7-9
TGTGCCAGCAGCCCCCTCCTCAGGTTGTCCACTGAAGCTTTCTTT
CASSPLLRLSTEAFF
>TRBJ2-2|.|TRBD1|TRBV6-4
TGTGCCAGCAGTCCGGGACAGGGGAACACCGGGGAGCTGTTTTTT
CASSPGQGNTGELFF
>TRBJ1-2|.|TRBD1|TRBV28
TGTGCCAGCAGGTCTGGGACAGACCATGGCTACACCTTC
CASRSGTDHGYTF
>TRBJ2-3|.|.|TRBV3-1/TRBV3-2
TGTGCCAGCAGGCGGGACTCGCCCGGGTTGGATACGCAGTATTTT
CASRRDSPGLDTQYF
>TRBJ2-5|once|TRBD1|TRBV7-9
TGTGCCAGCAGCCTAACCCGGGGACAGGGGATGGCCCAGTACTTC
CASSLTRGQGMAQYF
>TRBJ1-1|.|.|TRBV29-1
TGCAGCGTCGCCGCCCGGACAGCATTTGAAGCTTTCTTT
CSVAARTAFEAFF
>TRBJ1-2|.|TRBD1|TRBV2
TGTGCCACTCAGTGGGACAGGGCCATCCGGGGCTACACCTTC
CATQWDRAIRGYTF
>TRBJ2-5|.|.|TRBV21-1
TGTGCCAGCAGCGCCCTTTCGGGTGAGACCCAGTACTTC
CASSALSGETQYF
>TRBJ2-1|.|.|TRBV6-6
TGTGCCAGCGCGCCCCAGGGGAATGAGCAGTTCTTC
CASAPQGNEQFF
>TRBJ2-7|few|TRBD2|TRBV2
TGTGCCAGCGGGATAGCGGGGGGTTCCTTCGGCGAGCAGTACTTC
CASGIAGGSFGEQYF
>TRBJ2-5|.|TRBD2|TRBV7-2
TGTGCCAGCAGCCCATATAGCGGGAGGGCCGGAGGGACCCAGTACTTC
CASSPYSGRAGGTQYF
>TRBJ2-6|.|.|TRBV19
TGTGCCAGTAACCCCCGGGTCAGATCTGGGGCCAACGTCCTGACTTTC
CASNPRVRSGANVLTF
>TRBJ1-2|.|.|TRBV3-1/TRBV3-2
TGTGCCAGCAGCCAAGAACTAGGGACTGGGGGCTACACCTTC
CASSQELGTGGYTF
>TRBJ1-4|.|TRBD1|TRBV5-6
TGTGCCAGCAGCTCCACGGACAGGGGGGAAACTAATGAAAAACTGTTTTTT
CASSSTDRGETNEKLFF
>TRBJ1-6|.|TRBD1|TRBV9
TGTGCCAGCAGCACCGGCAGGGGGGAAAGGGGTAATTCACCCCTCCACTTT
CASSTGRGERGNSPLHF
>TRBJ2-2|.|TRBD1|TRBV5-1
TGCGCCAGCAGCTTGAGACAGGGGGACACCGGGGAGCTGTTTTTT
CASSLRQGDTGELFF
>TRBJ2-7|.|.|TRBV19
TGTGCCAGTAGTTTAAGACATCCCTACGAGCAGTACTTC
CASSLRHPYEQYF
>TRBJ1-4|.|.|TRBV6-1
TGTGCCAGCAGTGAATTTGTCTCCTCCGTAAATGAAAAACTGTTTTTT
CASSEFVSSVNEKLFF
>TRBJ1-3|.|.|TRBV28
TGTGCCAGCAGACCTGTTACAGGGTCTGGAAACACCATATATTTT
CASRPVTGSGNTIYF
>TRBJ1-2|.|TRBD1|TRBV5-1
TGCGCCAGCAGCTTCTCCCCGGGACAGGGGCTAGGGGGCTACACCTTC
CASSFSPGQGLGGYTF
>TRBJ2-1|.|TRBD2|TRBV7-6
TGTGCCAGCAGCTTGGGGGCTAGCGGGGCTAATGAGCAGTTCTTC
CASSLGASGANEQFF
>TRBJ2-2|.|.|TRBV15
TGTGCCACCAGCAGAGGCGGGAAGGAGACCGGGGAGCTGTTTTTT
CATSRGGKETGELFF
>TRBJ1-3|.|.|TRBV30
TGTGCCTGGAGTGTGGGCCCTGGAAACACCATATATTTT
CAWSVGPGNTIYF
>TRBJ2-3|few|.|TRBV7-2
TGTGCCAGCAGCCCTCGGAGGGTGGGAGATACGCAGTATTTT
CASSPRRVGDTQYF
>TRBJ2-2|.|.|TRBV30
TGTGCCTGGACCGCCCTAATCGGGGAGCTGTTTTTT
CAWTALIGELFF
>TRBJ2-5|.|.|TRBV5-4
TGTGCCAGCAGCCCACGTTCAGGGGCTTTTGAGACCCAGTACTTC
CASSPRSGAFETQYF
>TRBJ1-2|.|.|TRBV13
TGTGCCAGCAGCTTAGGGGGGGGGCTAGGCTATGGCTACACCTTC
CASSLGGGLGYGYTF
>TRBJ2-1|.|.|TRBV7-2
TGTGCCAGCAGCTTAGGTGGATCGGGAGTTGGGAATGAGCAGTTCTTC
CASSLGGSGVGNEQFF
>TRBJ2-2|few|.|TRBV27
TGTGCCAGCCGTCAGGGGAGCTGGTCCGGGGAGCTGTTTTTT
CASRQGSWSGELFF
>TRBJ2-3|.|TRBD2|TRBV13
TGTGCCAGCAGCCCCCCATGGCTCGGCGGGCTAGCGGGCACAGATACGCAGTATTTT
CASSPPWLGGLAGTDTQYF
>TRBJ1-1|.|TRBD1|TRBV19
TGTGCCAGTAGTATATCGACCGGGACAGGGGTGAGTACTGAAGCTTTCTTT
CASSISTGTGVSTEAFF
>TRBJ2-2|.|TRBD1|TRBV10-3
TGTGCCATCAGACGGAGTCCGGGACAGGGGCCCATGGGTAGCACCGGGGAGCTGTTTTTT
CAIRRSPGQGPMGSTGELFF
>TRBJ2-1|.|.|TRBV7-2
TGTGCCAGCAGCCCACTGGGGGGAGGTGAGCAGTTCTTC
CASSPLGGGEQFF
>TRBJ1-4|.|.|TRBV21-1
TGTGCCAGCCACGGCAGGGCTAAGGGAACTAATGAAAAACTGTTTTTT
CASHGRAKGTNEKLFF